This passage covers 24 T cell receptor beta chains from one sample sequenced in a study of OX40 agonist ivuxolimab in advanced cancers. This table comes from immunoSEQ multiplex PCR, and its TCRdb copy is limited to in-frame clones, with some not included. The sample contains some 44,000 clones, approximately 80% of which appear only once. This specimen consisted of CD4+ or CD8+ T cells sorted from blood, obtained in a trial of the OX40 agonist ivuxolimab. The receptor set was obtained from an adult with an advanced solid tumor such as melanoma, head and neck, liver or kidney cancer.

This clone was counted a single time. The V and J genes are TRBV28 and TRBJ2-1; D possibly matches TRBD1 or TRBD2 (7 bases each). Deletions cut 8 bases from V and 6 bases from J, with 23 bases between. This CDR3 region has 16 residues. From germline, CDR1 is MDHEN and CDR2 SYDVKM. CDR3 nucleotide sequence: TGTGCCAGCGGGACATCGGGGGGACAGAGTTTCAATGAGCAGTTCTTC. Translating it yields CASGTSGGQSFNEQFF.

V is TRBV5-1 and J is TRBJ1-1; D gene unclear. The CDR3 extends over 14 amino acids. V was shortened by 0 bases and J by 1 base, with 7 bases between the two germline ends. Per the germline V gene, CDR1 is SGHRS and CDR2 is YFSETQ. The DNA of the CDR3 is TGCGCCAGCAGCTTGGCCCAGAAGAACACTGAAGCTTTCTTT. It translates to CASSLAQKNTEAFF.

This rearrangement joins TRBV7-2 to TRBJ1-5; possible D gene TRBD1, 6 bases. CDR1 is SGHTA and CDR2 is FQGNSA in the germline V gene. V was pared by 2 bases and J by 5 bases, with 10 bases between. The CDR3 covers 14 residues. The CDR3 here is CASSLSQGYQPQHF. CDR3 bases: TGTGCCAGCAGCTTATCCCAGGGGTATCAGCCCCAGCATTTT.

The chain links TRBV7-2 to TRBJ1-2; 8 nucleotides align to TRBD1. V lost 0 bases to trimming and J lost 4 bases; unmatched junction nucleotides: 4. The germline CDR1 and CDR2 sequences are SGHTA and FQGNSA. The CDR3 contains 15 residues. CDR3 coding DNA: TGTGCCAGCAGCTTAGCCCGGGACAGGTTCTATGGCTACACCTTC. The encoded protein is CASSLARDRFYGYTF.

This chain links TRBV6-1 with TRBJ2-1; TRBD2 agrees at 8 bases. With V trimmed by 5 bases and J by 2 bases, 5 bases remained unmatched. The germline CDR1 and CDR2 sequences are MNHNS and SASEGT. This CDR3 is 15 amino acids long. The CDR3 sequence: CASSHPGLAYNEQFF. The DNA of the CDR3 is TGTGCCAGCAGTCATCCGGGACTAGCCTACAATGAGCAGTTCTTC.

The count of this clone is one. CDR3 in amino acids: CAVTRGMAGMGADTQYF. CDR3 DNA sequence: TGTGCCGTGACCCGGGGGATGGCAGGGATGGGTGCAGATACGCAGTATTTT. The chain links TRBV5-4 to TRBJ2-3, with a possible D match to TRBD2 (6 bases). The V end was cut by 10 bases, the J end by 4 bases, with 28 bases between. CDR1 and CDR2 (germline): SGHNT, YYREEE (reference sequence). This CDR3 contains 17 residues.

The rearrangement links TRBV6-6 to TRBJ1-5; D is unresolved. This CDR3 spans 14 amino acids. Germline values: CDR1 MNHNY, CDR2 SVGAGI (reference sequence). Trimming took 6 bases from V and 2 from J, leaving 11 bases between them. CDR3 residues: CASRPEAGNQPQHF. CDR3 bases: TGTGCCAGCAGGCCCGAGGCAGGCAATCAGCCCCAGCATTTT.

The V and J genes are TRBV11-2 and TRBJ2-7; weak D call: TRBD1 (6 bases). V was pared by 0 bases and J by 6 bases, with 12 bases between. The length of the CDR3 is 14 residues. Germline-derived CDR1 and CDR2 are SGHAT and FQNNGV. In DNA, the CDR3 is TGTGCCAGCAGCTTAGAACAGGGTCCCCGCGAGCAGTACTTC. This codes for CASSLEQGPREQYF.

On this clone itself: Other DNA sequences within the sample encode an identical CDR3. The CDR3 is CASIGLARYPGELFF. The CDR3 DNA reads as TGTGCCAGTATCGGACTGGCCAGATACCCCGGGGAGCTGTTTTTT. J is TRBJ2-2 and V is TRBV19; tentative D call: TRBD2 (5 bases). This CDR3 has 15 residues. CDR1 is LNHDA and CDR2 is SQIVND in the germline V gene (reference sequence). Trimming cost V 7 bases and J 6 bases, with 18 bases left between them.

This chain links TRBV30 with TRBJ2-5; 10 bases agree with TRBD1. The assigned J gene may be wrong: the sequence end matches TRBJ2-7 better. CDR1 is GTSNPN and CDR2 is SVGIG in the germline V gene (reference sequence). The CDR3 is made up of 14 amino acids. CDR3 loop: CAWKRTGGSYEQYF. The CDR3 DNA reads as TGTGCCTGGAAGAGGACAGGGGGCTCCTACGAGCAGTACTTC.

V is TRBV28 and J is TRBJ1-1; TRBD1 is a possible D gene (5 bases). CDR1 MDHEN and CDR2 SYDVKM come from the germline V gene. The CDR3 is 14 amino acids. V was cut by 8 bases and J by 0 bases, with 13 bases left in between. Written as DNA, the CDR3 is TGTGCCAGCCGATCGACAGCGATGAACACTGAAGCTTTCTTT. This codes for CASRSTAMNTEAFF. Drawing the rest from reference TRBV28 and TRBJ1-1, the complete variable domain is DVKVTQSSRYLVKRTGEKVFLECVQDMDHENMFWYRQDPGLGLRLIYFSYDVKMKEKGDIPEGYSVSREKKERFSLILESASTNQTSMYLCASRSTAMNTEAFFGQGTRLTVV.

The chain is built from TRBV6-1 and TRBJ1-5; no firm D call. From germline, CDR1 is MNHNS and CDR2 SASEGT. Trimming cost V 6 bases and J 2 bases, with 8 bases left between them. This CDR3 is built from 13 residues. This CDR3 reads CASSSGGNQPQHF. In DNA form, the CDR3 reads TGTGCCAGCAGCTCAGGAGGCAATCAGCCCCAGCATTTT.

CDR3 region: CASSFTGVGYTF. The CDR3 nucleotides read TGCGCCAGCAGCTTCACAGGGGTCGGCTACACCTTC. V gene TRBV5-1 combines with J gene TRBJ1-2; 7 bases align to TRBD1. This CDR3 region has 12 residues. The junction had 3 bases not matched to a gene; V was cut back by 2 bases and J by 8 bases. Germline assignment: CDR1 SGHRS and CDR2 YFSETQ.

This clone is medium-sized by share. The chain joins TRBV28 to TRBJ1-2; no reliable D call. Trimming pared 4 bases from V and 5 bases from J, leaving 14 bases between. This CDR3 spans 14 amino acids. The germline V gene has CDR1 MDHEN and CDR2 SYDVKM. For the CDR3, the DNA is TGTGCCAGCAGTTCCCAAGTTATGCGTTATGGCTACACCTTC. Its translation is CASSSQVMRYGYTF.

The V and J genes are TRBV7-2 and TRBJ2-2; D is unclear. CDR1 and CDR2 (germline): SGHTA, FQGNSA. The CDR3 sequence is 15 residues long. V lost 5 bases to trimming and J lost 2 bases, with 12 bases between them. Here the CDR3 DNA reads TGTGCCAGCAGCCTAGGGCAAATAAACACCGGGGAGCTGTTTTTT. As protein: CASSLGQINTGELFF. Full variable domain (remainder filled in from reference TRBV7-2 and TRBJ2-2): GAGVSQSPSNKVTEKGKDVELRCDPISGHTALYWYRQSLGQGLEFLIYFQGNSAPDKSGLPSDRFSAERTGGSVSTLTIQRTQQEDSAVYLCASSLGQINTGELFFGEGSRLTVL.

This rearrangement joins TRBV18 to TRBJ2-7; 8 bases line up with TRBD1. The CDR3 runs 13 residues. The V gene's germline CDR1 is KGHSH and CDR2 LQKENI. V shed 6 bases and J 7 bases; nucleotides not matched to a gene: 8. Here the CDR3 reads CASSTTGAGEQYF. The CDR3 DNA is TGTGCCAGCTCGACGACAGGGGCAGGGGAGCAGTACTTC.

This clone was picked up one time. Written as DNA, the CDR3 is TGCAGCGTTAGGGGAGGACTAGCGGTTACCTACGAGCAGTACTTC. This translates into CSVRGGLAVTYEQYF. The genes are TRBV29-1 and TRBJ2-7, with 10 bases identical to TRBD2. The CDR3 is 15 amino acids. V trimming: 5 bases; J trimming: 2 bases; junction bases outside the gene matches: 9. CDR1 is SQVTM and CDR2 is ANQGSEA in the germline V gene.

The chain has TRBV5-1 and TRBJ2-3, with unresolved D. Germline V gives CDR1 SGHRS, CDR2 YFSETQ. CDR3 length: 14 residues. V was pared by 2 bases and J by 0 bases, with 7 bases between. CDR3 nucleotide sequence: TGCGCCAGCAGCTTCTCTGATAGCACAGATACGCAGTATTTT. This gives the protein CASSFSDSTDTQYF.

The rearrangement joins TRBV18 to TRBJ2-1; 7 nucleotides agree with TRBD2. J lost 6 bases, V lost 6 bases, and 5 bases had no gene match. This CDR3 has 13 residues. Germline CDR1 KGHSH, CDR2 LQKENI. The CDR3 sequence is CASSRGSTNEQFF. The CDR3, as DNA: TGTGCCAGCTCGCGCGGGAGTACCAATGAGCAGTTCTTC.

The rearrangement links TRBV19 to TRBJ2-3; D is possibly TRBD2 (6 bases). V was trimmed by 4 bases and J by 0 bases, leaving 17 bases between them. CDR3 length: 17 amino acids. Germline values: CDR1 LNHDA, CDR2 SQIVND (reference sequence). The CDR3 loop reads CASSTSWGVLSTDTQYF. The CDR3 DNA reads as TGTGCCAGTAGTACCTCATGGGGGGTTTTAAGCACAGATACGCAGTATTTT.

V is TRBV2 and J is TRBJ1-5, with D unresolved. Per the germline V gene, CDR1 is SNHLY and CDR2 is FYNNEI. V lost 2 bases, J lost 7 bases, and 12 bases lay in between. CDR3 size: 14 residues. CDR3 coding DNA: TGTGCCAGCAGTGAAATCCCGGGTAGGCAGCCCCAGCATTTT. Its translation is CASSEIPGRQPQHF.

The chain couples TRBV5-1 to TRBJ2-3; maybe TRBD2 (6 bases). CDR1 and CDR2 (germline): SGHRS, YFSETQ. The ends were cut back, 6 bases at V and 0 bases at J, with 14 bases in the middle. The CDR3 extends over 15 amino acids. CDR3 protein: CASTSGGTSTDTQYF. The CDR3 bases are TGCGCCAGCACCTCTGGCGGGACTAGCACAGATACGCAGTATTTT.

This chain uses TRBV28 with TRBJ2-3; D call uncertain. V was trimmed by 4 bases and J by 2 bases, leaving 7 bases between them. This CDR3 region has 13 residues. Germline values: CDR1 MDHEN, CDR2 SYDVKM. CDR3 region: CASSSPYTDTQYF. In DNA form, the CDR3 reads TGTGCCAGCAGTTCTCCGTACACAGATACGCAGTATTTT.

The rearrangement links TRBV10-1 to TRBJ2-3, with D tentatively TRBD1 (6 bases). The CDR3 length is 13 residues. Germline V lookup: CDR1 WNHNN, CDR2 SYGVQD (reference sequence). The V and J ends lost 10 bases and 3 bases respectively, with 14 bases between them. The CDR3 coding sequence is TGCGCCACCTCCACAGGGACAACAGATACGCAGTATTTT. Its protein product is CATSTGTTDTQYF.